This TCR beta chain was captured in a study of T-cell memory formation after mild COVID-19. Study-wide results and caveats: Pre-infection memory carried some responding clones, suggesting that cross-reactive memory joined. Specificity for SARS-CoV-2 was not confirmed among the second-wave clones peaking on day 37. Mainly CM and EM harbored the contracting CD4+ clones; mainly EMRA harbored the CD8+ ones.

CDR3 length: 16 amino acids. V lost 1 base, J lost 0 bases, and 13 bases lay in between. Germline values: CDR1 MGHRA, CDR2 YSYEKL. From 5'RACE with constant-segment primers came TCR alpha and TCR beta cDNA libraries that carried sample barcodes and UMIs. One entry per CDR3 protein results from TCRdb running MiXCR on the 5' RACE reads. The data show some 270,000 distinct CDR3 sequences, 15% seen once. About this clonotype: The antigen remains undetermined.

Sequenced material: PBMCs or a T cell subset sorted from them (not recorded which). The rearrangement links TRBV4-1 to TRBJ2-7; D could derive from TRBD1 or TRBD2 (6 bases each). The source is an adult woman who had mild COVID-19 (a few samples of this study predate the infection). Cell type and time point are not known. CDR3 loop: CASSQGGGTRSYEQYF. DNA for the CDR3: TGCGCCAGCAGCCAAGGTGGGGGGACACGCTCCTACGAGCAGTACTTC.